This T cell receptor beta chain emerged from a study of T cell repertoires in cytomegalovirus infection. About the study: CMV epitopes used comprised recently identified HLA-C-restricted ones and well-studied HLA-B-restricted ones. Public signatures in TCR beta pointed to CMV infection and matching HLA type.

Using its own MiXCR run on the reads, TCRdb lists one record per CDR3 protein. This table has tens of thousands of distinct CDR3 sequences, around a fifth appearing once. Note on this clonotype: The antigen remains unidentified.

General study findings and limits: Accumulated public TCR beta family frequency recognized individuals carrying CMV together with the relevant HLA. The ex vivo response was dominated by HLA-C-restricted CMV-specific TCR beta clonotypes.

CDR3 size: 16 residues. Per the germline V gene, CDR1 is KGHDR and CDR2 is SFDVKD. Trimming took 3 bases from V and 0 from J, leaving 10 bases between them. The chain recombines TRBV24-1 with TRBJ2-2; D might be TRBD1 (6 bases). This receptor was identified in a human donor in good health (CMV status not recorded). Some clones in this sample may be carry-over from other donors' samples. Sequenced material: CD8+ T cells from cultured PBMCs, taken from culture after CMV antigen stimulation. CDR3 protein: CATSDTGTPNTGELFF. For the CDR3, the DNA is TGTGCCACCAGTGATACCGGGACACCGAACACCGGGGAGCTGTTTTTT.